The T cell receptor beta chain under discussion was sequenced for a study of OX40 agonist ivuxolimab in advanced cancers. Generated by immunoSEQ multiplex PCR, the TCRdb table keeps only in-frame clones and is missing some. The sample includes more than 25,000 clones, roughly 88% of them seen just once. The CDR3 covers 15 residues. Trimming pared 3 bases from V and 5 bases from J, leaving 14 bases between. CDR1 is SGDLS and CDR2 is YYNGEE in the germline V gene. Specimen: CD4+ or CD8+ T cells sorted from blood, collected in a trial of the OX40 agonist ivuxolimab. The genes are TRBV9 and TRBJ1-4, with D tentatively TRBD1 (6 bases). The receptor's source is an adult with an advanced solid tumor such as melanoma, head and neck, liver or kidney cancer. The CDR3 sequence is CASSAGGTPNEKLFF. The CDR3, as DNA: TGTGCCAGCAGCGCCGGCGGGACACCAAATGAAAAACTGTTTTTT. Drawing the rest from reference TRBV9 and TRBJ1-4, the complete variable domain is DSGVTQTPKHLITATGQRVTLRCSPRSGDLSVYWYQQSLDQGLQFLIQYYNGEERAKGNILERFSAQQFPDLHSELNLSSLELGDSALYFCASSAGGTPNEKLFFGSGTQLSVL.